The 20 T cell receptor beta chains below were found in one sample sequenced in a study of identical twins. Using its own MiXCR run on the 5' RACE reads, TCRdb lists one record per CDR3 protein. Of about 660,000 distinct CDR3 sequences detected, over 8.5% appear once; the ten largest clones hold 0.8% to 1%. These data also formed part of another study, on yellow fever vaccine responses in identical twins.

The specimen sequenced was PBMCs. The source of these receptors is a woman aged 18 to 35 in good health.

The chain employs TRBV20-1 and TRBJ2-7, with TRBD2 identical over 8 bases. This CDR3 comprises 13 residues. The V segment lost 5 bases and the J segment 4 bases; nucleotides outside the gene matches: 7. Per germline, CDR1 DFQATT and CDR2 SNEGSKA (reference sequence). CDR3 amino acids: CSAHLAGRYEQYF. CDR3 DNA: TGCAGTGCTCATTTAGCGGGGCGATACGAGCAGTACTTC.

This sequence joins TRBV20-1 and TRBJ2-7; maybe TRBD1 (5 bases). The germline V gene has CDR1 DFQATT and CDR2 SNEGSKA (reference sequence). V lost 3 bases and J lost 4, with 10 bases in between. The CDR3 has 12 amino acids. For the CDR3, the DNA is TGCAGTGCTAGGGGGCCGGCGTACGAGCAGTACTTC. It translates to CSARGPAYEQYF.

This chain uses TRBV27 with TRBJ2-5; no clear D gene. The CDR3 has 14 amino acids. Trimming cost V 0 bases and J 2 bases, with 7 bases left between them. CDR1 and CDR2 (germline): MNHEY, SMNVEV (reference sequence). CDR3 in DNA: TGTGCCAGCAGTTTATCGTTCAATCAAGAGACCCAGTACTTC. Its protein product is CASSLSFNQETQYF.

The chain recombines TRBV11-2 with TRBJ2-2, with D perhaps TRBD1 or TRBD2 (6 bases each). V was clipped by 2 bases and J by 6 bases, with 19 bases between them. Germline V lookup: CDR1 SGHAT, CDR2 FQNNGV. The CDR3 is made up of 17 amino acids. CDR3 loop: CASSLNLGGPLSGELFF. CDR3 nucleotide sequence: TGTGCCAGCAGCTTAAATCTCGGGGGCCCTCTGTCCGGGGAGCTGTTTTTT.

This clonotype was counted many times. The chain carries TRBV14 and TRBJ2-2, with D uncertain. V was clipped by 1 base and J by 0 bases, with 6 bases between them. Germline V CDR1 and CDR2: SGHDN, FVKESK. The CDR3 spans 15 residues. The CDR3 DNA reads as TGTGCCAGCAGCCAAGTCCGGCCGAACACCGGGGAGCTGTTTTTT. Its protein is CASSQVRPNTGELFF.

This clonotype has only a few counts. The rearrangement links TRBV7-8 to TRBJ2-7; TRBD2 is a possible D gene (6 bases). V lost 1 base and J 1 base, leaving 8 bases between the germline ends. This CDR3 comprises 14 residues. CDR1 is SGHVS and CDR2 is FQNEAQ in the germline V gene. In DNA form, the CDR3 reads TGTGCCAGCAGCTTAGATGGGACTTCCTACGAGCAGTACTTC. Residues: CASSLDGTSYEQYF.

The rearrangement joins TRBV27 to TRBJ2-5; D perhaps matches TRBD1 (5 bases). CDR1 is MNHEY and CDR2 is SMNVEV in the germline V gene (reference sequence). V was clipped by 0 bases and J by 4 bases, with 9 bases between them. The CDR3 runs to 14 residues. CDR3 nucleotide sequence: TGTGCCAGCAGTTTATCCCCAGGGCGAGAGACCCAGTACTTC. Amino acid sequence: CASSLSPGRETQYF.

The rearrangement joins TRBV28 to TRBJ2-3; D is unresolved. The germline CDR1 and CDR2 sequences are MDHEN and SYDVKM. Trimming removed 3 bases from V and 5 bases from J, with 6 bases in between. The CDR3 totals 12 residues. CDR3 in amino acids: CASSFGLDTQYF. In DNA, the CDR3 is TGTGCCAGCAGTTTCGGGTTAGATACGCAGTATTTT.

The chain couples TRBV3-1 to TRBJ2-7, with D maybe TRBD1 (7 bases). The CDR3 extends over 16 amino acids. V was cut by 1 base and J by 5 bases, with 18 bases left in between. CDR1 and CDR2 from the germline V gene are LGHDT and YNNKEL (reference sequence). This chain's CDR3 is CASSQVEGAGGDEQYF. CDR3 DNA: TGTGCCAGCAGCCAAGTTGAGGGGGCCGGGGGTGACGAGCAGTACTTC.

As for this clonotype: At one boundary the junction diverges from the germline segment, which might be a read error. The gene calls are TRBV3-1 and TRBJ2-3, with 14 bases identical to TRBD2. This CDR3 contains 19 residues. Germline assignment: CDR1 LGHDT and CDR2 YNNKEL (reference sequence). CDR3 amino acids: CARSPGLAGVSGATDTQYF. For the CDR3, the DNA is TGTGCCCGCAGCCCGGGACTAGCGGGAGTCAGCGGGGCCACAGATACGCAGTATTTT.

This clonotype came up many times. The rearrangement links TRBV20-1 to TRBJ2-1; TRBD2 aligns across 9 bases. V lost 0 bases and J lost 7; bases outside the gene matches: 7. The CDR3 is 15 residues long. Germline CDR1 and CDR2: DFQATT and SNEGSKA (reference sequence). The CDR3 DNA reads TGCAGTGCTAGAGATTTAGCGGGAGTTGTAAATGAGCAGTTCTTC. Protein: CSARDLAGVVNEQFF.

This clonotype occurred a few times. The gene calls are TRBV13 and TRBJ2-7, with D maybe TRBD2 (5 bases). The V end lost 2 bases, the J end lost 2 bases, and 10 bases lay between the germline ends. The CDR3 consists of 14 residues. Germline V gene sequence: CDR1 PRHDT, CDR2 FYEKMQ (reference sequence). CDR3 DNA sequence: TGTGCCAGCAGCTTAATCACGGGAACCTACGAGCAGTACTTC. It is translated as CASSLITGTYEQYF. The full variable domain, in which reference TRBV13 and TRBJ2-7 provide the parts outside the CDR3, is AAGVIQSPRHLIKEKRETATLKCYPIPRHDTVYWYQQGPGQDPQFLISFYEKMQSDKGSIPDRFSAQQFSDYHSELNMSSLELGDSALYFCASSLITGTYEQYFGPGTRLTVT.

V gene TRBV4-2 combines with J gene TRBJ2-3, with TRBD2 matching over 10 bases. CDR1 LGHNA and CDR2 YNFKEQ come from the germline V gene. The CDR3 is 17 amino acids. The V and J ends lost 8 bases and 0 bases, in that order; junction bases with no gene match: 11. The CDR3 sequence is CASYRGATSGSTDTQYF. Here the CDR3 DNA reads TGTGCCAGCTACAGGGGGGCGACTAGCGGGAGCACAGATACGCAGTATTTT.

This clonotype was detected a few times. This sequence joins TRBV19 and TRBJ2-1, with 12 bases that match TRBD2. J lost 3 bases, V lost 7 bases, and 4 bases had no gene match. The CDR3 consists of 15 residues. Germline loops: CDR1 LNHDA, CDR2 SQIVND (reference sequence). The CDR3 region is CASNPTSGSYNEQFF. CDR3 nucleotide sequence: TGTGCCAGTAACCCGACTAGCGGGAGCTACAATGAGCAGTTCTTC.

This clonotype was counted ten times or more. V is TRBV12-3 or TRBV12-4 and J is TRBJ1-6; a weak D match, TRBD1 (5 bases). V dropped 3 bases and J dropped 10 bases, with 16 bases sitting between them. The CDR3 covers 15 residues. The CDR3 bases are TGTGCCAGCAGTTTCTACCGGGACTTAAGATCACCCCTCCACTTT. This sequence encodes CASSFYRDLRSPLHF.

This clonotype came up a few times. The chain recombines TRBV28 with TRBJ2-2; 7 nucleotides match TRBD1. The CDR3 is made up of 15 amino acids. Germline CDR1 is MDHEN and CDR2 is SYDVKM. Germline trimming cut 6 bases from V and 1 base from J; bases unmatched to any gene: 5. CDR3 bases: TGTGCCAGCAGAGACAGGGTCGGGAACACCGGGGAGCTGTTTTTT. Translation gives CASRDRVGNTGELFF.

At least ten counts were recorded for this clonotype. The chain combines TRBV29-1 with TRBJ2-1; D is uncertain. V gave up 0 bases and J gave up 4 bases, with 19 bases separating them. The V gene's germline CDR1 is SQVTM and CDR2 ANQGSEA. This CDR3 comprises 17 residues. CDR3 sequence (DNA): TGCAGCGTTGAAGATCCGTTAGCTAGGACCAGATACAATGAGCAGTTCTTC. Translated: CSVEDPLARTRYNEQFF.

The V gene is TRBV5-1, the J gene TRBJ2-7, with D possibly matching TRBD2 (5 bases). The CDR3 consists of 13 residues. V shed 6 bases and J shed 3 bases, with 13 bases lying between them. Per germline, CDR1 SGHRS and CDR2 YFSETQ. The CDR3 nucleotides read TGCGCCAGCAACGCCGGGAATCTCTACGAGCAGTACTTC. Its translation: CASNAGNLYEQYF. Full variable domain (remainder filled in from reference TRBV5-1 and TRBJ2-7): KAGVTQTPRYLIKTRGQQVTLSCSPISGHRSVSWYQQTPGQGLQFLFEYFSETQRNKGNFPGRFSGRQFSNSRSEMNVSTLELGDSALYLCASNAGNLYEQYFGPGTRLTVT.

In its sample, this clonotype was seen many times. The V gene is TRBV28, the J gene TRBJ2-1; 13 bases align to TRBD2. The V and J ends lost 5 bases and 7 bases, in that order; junction bases with no gene match: 11. The CDR3 is 17 amino acids. The germline gives CDR1 MDHEN, CDR2 SYDVKM. CDR3 region: CASSPERGLAGANEQFF. The CDR3 DNA follows: TGTGCCAGCAGTCCAGAGAGAGGACTAGCGGGAGCGAATGAGCAGTTCTTC.

This clonotype was counted ten times or more. The chain has TRBV7-9 and TRBJ1-1, with TRBD1 matching over 9 bases. V lost 3 bases, J lost 7 bases, and 6 bases stayed unmatched. This CDR3 spans 14 amino acids. The germline V gene has CDR1 SEHNR and CDR2 FQNEAQ (reference sequence). The CDR3 DNA is TGTGCCAGCAGCTTCTCGACAGGGGGTAATGAAGCTTTCTTT. Protein: CASSFSTGGNEAFF. The whole variable domain, filled in from reference TRBV7-9 and TRBJ1-1, reads DTGVSQNPRHKITKRGQNVTFRCDPISEHNRLYWYRQTLGQGPEFLTYFQNEAQLEKSRLLSDRFSAERPKGSFSTLEIQRTEQGDSAMYLCASSFSTGGNEAFFGQGTRLTVV.